The clone carrying this T cell receptor (beta chain) is classed as medium-sized. MiXCR was run by TCRdb on the PCR reads, yielding one entry per CDR3 protein. The sample carries about 24,000 distinct CDR3 sequences, about 40% recorded once. The sample comes from a study of tumor-infiltrating lymphocytes in oesophageal squamous cell carcinoma. The receptor's source is a male donor with esophageal squamous cell carcinoma. The source material was esophageal tumor tissue.

CDR3 DNA: TGTGCCAGCAGCTTAACAATCACAGATACGCAGTATTTT. This codes for CASSLTITDTQYF. The chain joins TRBV7-8 to TRBJ2-3; D gene unclear. This CDR3 contains 13 residues. The V and J ends lost 2 bases and 2 bases respectively, with 5 bases between them. Germline-derived CDR1 and CDR2 are SGHVS and FQNEAQ.